The 28 T cell receptor beta chains given below trace back to one sample, sequenced in a study of cytomegalovirus exposure and HLA in healthy donors. The PCR contained 60 Vbeta and 13 Jbeta primers. Generated by immunoSEQ multiplex PCR, the TCRdb table keeps only in-frame clones and is missing some. Of about 190,000 clones detected, 70% to 75% appear once; the ten largest clones hold approximately 5%. The sequencing sample was made of PBMCs. Receptor source: a man between 25 and 39 years old in good health and CMV-seropositive.

CDR3 region: CASRGLAGGSGELFF. The CDR3, as DNA: TGCGCCAGCAGAGGACTAGCGGGAGGTTCCGGGGAGCTGTTTTTT. The rearrangement uses TRBV10-2 and TRBJ2-2; TRBD2 aligns across 14 bases. Germline trimming cut 6 bases from V and 6 bases from J; bases unmatched to any gene: 3. CDR1 is WSHSY and CDR2 is SAAADI in the germline V gene. This CDR3 spans 15 amino acids.

V usage is TRBV30 and J usage is TRBJ1-4; 7 bases fit TRBD1. CDR3 size: 13 residues. CDR1 and CDR2 from the germline V gene are GTSNPN and SVGIG (reference sequence). Trimming took 5 bases from V and 8 from J; bases not matched to a gene: 8. The CDR3, as DNA: TGTGCCTGGCAGACAGGGTCGTGGGAAAAACTGTTTTTT. This gives the protein CAWQTGSWEKLFF.

A remark on this clone: An end of the junction does not agree with germline; a read error may underlie this. This chain uses TRBV7-9 with TRBJ1-6; the D is unclear. This CDR3 is 18 amino acids long. CDR1 and CDR2 (germline): SEHNR, FQNEAQ (reference sequence). CDR3: CSSSRNYDFSAYNSPLHF. In DNA form, the CDR3 reads TGTTCCAGCAGCCGGAACTACGACTTTTCAGCCTATAATTCACCCCTCCACTTT.

The genes are TRBV4-1 and TRBJ2-1; TRBD2 aligns across 9 bases. This CDR3 comprises 19 residues. J was trimmed by 4 bases and V by 4 bases; bases with no gene match: 17. CDR1 is MGHRA and CDR2 is YSYEKL in the germline V gene. This CDR3 reads CASSPTLLAGGRRYNEQFF. For the CDR3, the DNA is TGCGCCAGCAGCCCAACCTTGTTGGCGGGGGGGCGAAGGTACAATGAGCAGTTCTTC.

The chain recombines TRBV19 with TRBJ1-6; no clear D. This CDR3 has 16 amino acids. Germline V gene sequence: CDR1 LNHDA, CDR2 SQIVND (reference sequence). Deletions cut 5 bases from V and 0 bases from J, with 11 bases between. CDR3 nucleotide sequence: TGTGCCAGTAGTGTCTCATGGAGCTCCTATAATTCACCCCTCCACTTT. It encodes CASSVSWSSYNSPLHF.

The chain recombines TRBV5-1 with TRBJ2-7; D possibly corresponds to TRBD1 (6 bases). V was shortened by 3 bases and J by 1 base, with 11 bases between the two germline ends. This CDR3 is 14 amino acids long. CDR1 is SGHRS and CDR2 is YFSETQ in the germline V gene. The DNA for the CDR3 is TGCGCCAGCAGCTCCCGGACAGTTTCCTACGAGCAGTACTTC. Protein sequence: CASSSRTVSYEQYF.

This clone appeared a few times. The chain has TRBV4-2 and TRBJ2-7, with 11 positions matching TRBD2. In germline, CDR1 is LGHNA, CDR2 YNFKEQ. Trimming at V came to 0 bases and at J to 1 base, leaving 5 bases not matched to a gene. The CDR3 is 17 amino acids. For the CDR3, the DNA is TGTGCCAGCAGCCAAGATCGACTAGCGGGAACGTCCTACGAGCAGTACTTC. It specifies CASSQDRLAGTSYEQYF.

The V gene is TRBV5-4, the J gene TRBJ2-1, with unresolved D. V gave up 4 bases and J gave up 7 bases, with 6 bases separating them. The CDR3 contains 11 residues. Germline V CDR1 and CDR2: SGHNT, YYREEE (reference sequence). CDR3 sequence: CASSAHNEQFF. DNA for the CDR3: TGTGCCAGCAGCGCGCATAATGAGCAGTTCTTC.

The J gene is TRBJ2-5, the V gene TRBV4-2; TRBD2 matches 7 bases. Trimming cost V 0 bases and J 3 bases; bases outside gene matches: 7. Germline V CDR1 and CDR2: LGHNA, YNFKEQ. The CDR3 is 16 residues long. The CDR3 DNA sequence: TGTGCCAGCAGCCAAGATCTGGCGGGGGAGGAAGAGACCCAGTACTTC. As protein: CASSQDLAGEEETQYF.

This clone was seen only once. V is TRBV7-2 and J is TRBJ1-2, with D possibly being TRBD1 (6 bases). V was trimmed by 5 bases and J by 6 bases, leaving 22 bases between them. There are 16 residues in the CDR3. Germline values: CDR1 SGHTA, CDR2 FQGNSA. The CDR3 sequence is CASSPRRGGGMDGYTF. In DNA, the CDR3 is TGTGCCAGCAGCCCCAGGAGGGGGGGAGGTATGGATGGCTACACCTTC.

CDR3 in amino acids: CASSGPLGDIAKNIQYF. CDR3 nucleotides: TGTGCCAGCAGCGGACCCCTAGGGGACATAGCCAAAAACATTCAGTACTTC. The genes are TRBV7-9 and TRBJ2-4; D might be TRBD1 (6 bases). The CDR3 totals 17 residues. The germline gives CDR1 SEHNR, CDR2 FQNEAQ (reference sequence). V dropped 5 bases and J dropped 0 bases, with 17 bases sitting between them.

CDR3 coding DNA: TGTGCCAGCACAAAGAGTACAGGGCTATTCTACGAGCAGTACTTC. This codes for CASTKSTGLFYEQYF. The V and J genes are TRBV27 and TRBJ2-7, with D perhaps matching TRBD1 (6 bases). The germline CDR1 and CDR2 sequences are MNHEY and SMNVEV (reference sequence). V was pared by 7 bases and J by 3 bases, with 19 bases between. The CDR3 contains 15 residues.

The chain uses TRBV9 and TRBJ2-1; a weak D match, TRBD1 (5 bases). The germline V gene encodes CDR1 SGDLS and CDR2 YYNGEE. Trimming removed 3 bases at V and 0 bases at J, with 10 bases between. CDR3 length equals 15 residues. The CDR3 DNA is TGTGCCAGCAGCGCGGCGCAGGGCTCCTACAATGAGCAGTTCTTC. Residues: CASSAAQGSYNEQFF. The full variable domain, rest sourced from reference TRBV9 and TRBJ2-1, is DSGVTQTPKHLITATGQRVTLRCSPRSGDLSVYWYQQSLDQGLQFLIQYYNGEERAKGNILERFSAQQFPDLHSELNLSSLELGDSALYFCASSAAQGSYNEQFFGPGTRLTVL.

J is TRBJ1-1 and V is TRBV5-4; D is unclear. The CDR3 runs 18 residues. V was pared by 0 bases and J by 0 bases, with 18 bases between. Germline assignment: CDR1 SGHNT and CDR2 YYREEE (reference sequence). DNA for the CDR3: TGTGCCAGCAGCTTGGCCGGGATGATGAGCACCATGAACACTGAAGCTTTCTTT. This codes for CASSLAGMMSTMNTEAFF.

The rearrangement uses TRBV13 and TRBJ1-4; 10 bases are a match to TRBD1. The junction had 7 bases not matched to a gene; V was cut back by 5 bases and J by 4 bases. From germline, CDR1 is PRHDT and CDR2 FYEKMQ (reference sequence). The CDR3 is 16 amino acids. CDR3 sequence: CASSDSRTGGNEKLFF. The CDR3 region has the DNA TGTGCCAGCAGCGACTCCCGGACAGGGGGTAATGAAAAACTGTTTTTT.

The CDR3 region has the DNA TGTGCCAGTAGTCGGGCAGCCCCGTCGGGGGAGCAGTACTTC. This sequence encodes CASSRAAPSGEQYF. V and J are TRBV19 and TRBJ2-7; D is perhaps TRBD2 (5 bases). Germline lookup yields CDR1 LNHDA and CDR2 SQIVND (reference sequence). The CDR3 loop spans 14 amino acids. The V end lost 5 bases, the J end lost 7 bases, and 18 bases lay between the germline ends.

V usage is TRBV6-5 and J usage is TRBJ2-5; unclear D gene. V was trimmed by 5 bases and J by 5 bases, leaving 12 bases between them. The germline V gene has CDR1 MNHEY and CDR2 SVGAGI. The CDR3 length is 13 residues. CDR3 region: CASSPVTGETQYF. The DNA for the CDR3 is TGTGCCAGCAGTCCGGTGACTGGGGAGACCCAGTACTTC.

The DNA for the CDR3 is TGTGCTAGTGGTACTAGCGGGGGGGCCGCTGAGCAGTTCTTC. This encodes CASGTSGGAAEQFF. The chain joins TRBV12-5 to TRBJ2-1, with 13 bases that match TRBD2. The CDR3 is made up of 14 amino acids. CDR1 and CDR2 from the germline V gene are LGHNT and FRNRAP. V lost 5 bases, J lost 9 bases, and 4 bases stayed unmatched.

V gene TRBV5-5 combines with J gene TRBJ2-7; possible D gene TRBD1, 7 bases. Germline V CDR1 and CDR2: SGHKS, YYEKEE (reference sequence). The V end lost 4 bases, the J end lost 0 bases, and 11 bases lay between the germline ends. This CDR3 has 14 amino acids. The CDR3 DNA sequence: TGTGCCAGCAGCCCGGAGGGGGCCTCCTACGAGCAGTACTTC. Its protein product is CASSPEGASYEQYF.

The rearrangement joins TRBV5-1 to TRBJ2-3, with TRBD1 identical over 8 bases. CDR1 and CDR2 from the germline V gene are SGHRS and YFSETQ. The CDR3 runs to 14 residues. After removal of 1 base from V and 3 bases from J, the junction contained 1 base not matched to a gene. CDR3 nucleotides: TGCGCCAGCAGCTTGAGGACAGGGACAGATACGCAGTATTTT. Translating gives CASSLRTGTDTQYF.

This clone was seen just once. The V call is TRBV11-2, the J call TRBJ1-1; D not certain. This CDR3 is 14 amino acids long. CDR1 SGHAT and CDR2 FQNNGV come from the germline V gene. Trimming took 5 bases from V and 4 from J, leaving 14 bases between them. The CDR3 spells CASSTRRGSTEAFF. In DNA form, the CDR3 reads TGTGCCAGCAGCACCCGGCGGGGTTCCACTGAAGCTTTCTTT.

The J gene is TRBJ1-2, the V gene TRBV4-2; the D is unclear. The V gene lost 1 base and the J gene lost 10 bases, with 22 bases spanning the gap. Germline assignment: CDR1 LGHNA and CDR2 YNFKEQ. This CDR3 comprises 16 residues. DNA of the CDR3: TGTGCCAGCAGCCAAGTAGGCCCGCAGCTCGGAGTACCCTACACCTTC. It encodes CASSQVGPQLGVPYTF.

J is TRBJ1-6 and V is TRBV12-5, with TRBD1 identical over 9 bases. The V and J ends lost 5 bases and 0 bases, in that order; junction bases with no gene match: 5. Germline V gene data show CDR1 as LGHNT and CDR2 as FRNRAP. The CDR3 totals 17 residues. Here the CDR3 reads CASGPTGGSSYNSPLHF. CDR3 nucleotide sequence: TGTGCTAGTGGTCCGACAGGGGGGAGCTCCTATAATTCACCCCTCCACTTT. The entire variable domain, with the rest obtained from reference TRBV12-5 and TRBJ1-6, is as follows: DARVTQTPRHKVTEMGQEVTMRCQPILGHNTVFWYRQTMMQGLELLAYFRNRAPLDDSGMPKDRFSAEMPDATLATLKIQPSEPRDSAVYFCASGPTGGSSYNSPLHFGNGTRLTVT.

The V and J genes are TRBV15 and TRBJ1-5, with 11 bases aligning to TRBD1. The CDR3 contains 16 residues. The junction had 9 bases not matched to a gene; V was cut back by 6 bases and J by 5 bases. Germline V lookup: CDR1 LNHNV, CDR2 YYDKDF (reference sequence). CDR3 residues: CATSGTGGTPYQPQHF. Written as DNA, the CDR3 is TGTGCCACCAGTGGGACAGGGGGAACCCCTTATCAGCCCCAGCATTTT.

This clone was detected only a few times. The same CDR3 can be traced to other DNA sequences in this sample. CDR3 sequence: CASSLGGYNEQFF. CDR3 coding DNA: TGCGCCAGCAGCTTGGGAGGATACAATGAGCAGTTCTTC. The chain carries TRBV5-1 and TRBJ2-1; no reliable D call. Germline lookup yields CDR1 SGHRS and CDR2 YFSETQ. The V end was cut by 0 bases, the J end by 4 bases, with 5 bases between. The CDR3 contains 13 residues.

The V call is TRBV27, the J call TRBJ2-7, with 9 nucleotides matching TRBD1. The CDR3 has 15 residues. Looked up from germline, CDR1 is MNHEY and CDR2 is SMNVEV (reference sequence). With 6 bases clipped from V and 2 bases from J, the junction kept 8 bases outside the gene matches. CDR3 loop: CASRGDRGGPYEQYF. CDR3 nucleotides: TGTGCCAGCAGGGGAGACAGGGGGGGTCCCTACGAGCAGTACTTC.

The genes are TRBV10-3 and TRBJ2-2; 7 bases are a match to TRBD2. The ends lost 8 bases at V and 8 bases at J; junction bases unmatched: 14. The CDR3 spans 15 residues. Germline values: CDR1 ENHRY, CDR2 SYGVKD. The CDR3 loop is CAILAREGGAGELFF. The CDR3 DNA is TGTGCCATCCTGGCCAGGGAGGGAGGTGCTGGGGAGCTGTTTTTT.

This rearrangement joins TRBV25-1 to TRBJ1-1; the D is unclear. With 4 bases removed from V and 5 bases from J, the gap between germline ends came to 5 bases. CDR1 and CDR2 (germline): MGHDK, SYGVNS. This CDR3 is built from 11 residues. CDR3 in DNA: TGTGCCAGCAGTGCCCTTACTGAAGCTTTCTTT. It translates to CASSALTEAFF.